This is a list of T cell receptor beta chains from one sample in a study of beta chain features in type 1 diabetes. Profiling relied on immunoSEQ multiplex PCR, and the TCRdb table lists in-frame clones only, not all of them. Of about 180,000 clones in the sample, about 13% were seen once. What was sequenced was central memory CD4+ T cells from blood. Source of these receptors: a woman under 30 in good health. Each CDR3 is given with its conserved first and last residue. Each record gives: D gene, clone size, V gene, J gene, CDR3 DNA, CDR3 protein. A D gene is named only where the DNA matches it firmly. A row's size may be missing; if present it is once, few, many or a size class.

>NA|few|TRBV18|TRBJ2-3
TGTGCCAGCTCTCCTCGCCTGCGGGATACGCAGTATTTT
CASSPRLRDTQYF
>TRBD2|NA|TRBV7-2|TRBJ2-5
TGTGCCAGCCAGATTAACCTAGCGGGAGGAGAGACCCAGTACTTC
CASQINLAGGETQYF
>TRBD2|NA|TRBV7-2|TRBJ2-4
TGTGCCAGCAGCTTAGCGTACCGACTAGCGGAAGTAGCCAAAAACATTCAGTACTTC
CASSLAYRLAEVAKNIQYF
>NA|NA|TRBV4-1|TRBJ1-5
TGCGCCAGCAGCCCCAGCGGGGGGCAGAGCGGCAATCAGCCCCAGCATTTT
CASSPSGGQSGNQPQHF
>TRBD2|few|TRBV11-2|TRBJ2-1
TGTGCCAGCAGCTTAGAGGCCAGACTAGCGGGAAACAATGAGCAGTTCTTC
CASSLEARLAGNNEQFF
>NA|NA|TRBV29-1|TRBJ1-1
TGCAGCGTCGCTGGGCTTGGGGGCCAGGACACTGAAGCTTTCTTT
CSVAGLGGQDTEAFF
>TRBD1|NA|TRBV9|TRBJ1-5
TGTGCCAGCAGCTATGGGACAGATAATCAGCCCCAGCATTTT
CASSYGTDNQPQHF
>NA|NA|TRBV28|TRBJ1-1
TGTGCCAGCAGTGCCAGGGCTAGGACTGAAGCTTTCTTT
CASSARARTEAFF
>TRBD2|few|TRBV9|TRBJ2-7
TGTGCCAGCAGCGTTCAAGCGGGAGCCATCGACGAGCAGTACTTC
CASSVQAGAIDEQYF
>NA|NA|TRBV11-2|TRBJ2-7
TGTGCCAGCAGCCCTGTGAACAGAAGAAAAGGGGAAACCTACGAGCAGTACTTC
CASSPVNRRKGETYEQYF
>NA|few|TRBV7-2|TRBJ2-1
TGTGCCAGCAGCGCCTCCAGCCTAGCGGAGCAGTTCTTC
CASSASSLAEQFF
>TRBD1|few|TRBV29-1|TRBJ2-3
TGCAGCGTTGATACAGGGGGAACAGATACGCAGTATTTT
CSVDTGGTDTQYF
>NA|NA|TRBV2|TRBJ2-1
TGTGCCAGCAGCACCGAAGGACTACCCGAAGGGTTCTTC
CASSTEGLPEGFF
>TRBD1|few|TRBV4-2|TRBJ1-1
TGTGCCAGCAGCCCAGTCCGGGACAGGGAAAACACTGAAGCTTTCTTT
CASSPVRDRENTEAFF
>TRBD1|NA|TRBV16|TRBJ1-1
TGTGCCAGCAGCCATCGCCGGGACAGGGGTCCTGAGAACACTGAAGCTTTCTTT
CASSHRRDRGPENTEAFF
>NA|NA|TRBV5-1|TRBJ2-7
TGCGCCAGCAGCTTGGACTACTACGAGCAGTACTTC
CASSLDYYEQYF
>TRBD2|NA|TRBV4-1|TRBJ2-5
TGCGCCAGCAGCCCTCATCAGCGGGAGCAGTACTTC
CASSPHQREQYF
>TRBD2|few|TRBV30|TRBJ2-7
TGTGCCTGGAGTCCCGGACTAGCGGGGGACGAGCAGTACTTC
CAWSPGLAGDEQYF
>TRBD2|NA|TRBV19|TRBJ2-7
TGTGCCAGTAGTATAGATTGGCGGGAGGCCCCCTACGAGCAGTACTTC
CASSIDWREAPYEQYF
>NA|few|TRBV2|TRBJ2-3
TGTGCCAACAATGGGAGACGCCAACGCACAGATACGCAGTATTTT
CANNGRRQRTDTQYF
>TRBD2|NA|TRBV6-1|TRBJ2-7
TGTGCCAGCAGTGAGACTAGCGGAGCTTACGAGCAGTACTTC
CASSETSGAYEQYF
>TRBD2|few|TRBV4-1|TRBJ2-1
TGCGCCAGCAGCCGACATGGGACTAGCGGGAGTCTATGGGAGTCCTACAATGAGCAGTTCTTC
CASSRHGTSGSLWESYNEQFF
>NA|NA|TRBV14|TRBJ2-3
TGTGCCAGCAGCCCAGGACAGTTTACAGATACGCAGTATTTT
CASSPGQFTDTQYF
>NA|few|TRBV28|TRBJ1-1
TGTGCCAGCAGCCTGGCGGGGGCCGGCACTGAAGCTTTCTTT
CASSLAGAGTEAFF
>NA|few|TRBV30|TRBJ1-5
TGTGCCTGGAGCACAGGGATTCTGAGCAATCAGCCCCAGCATTTT
CAWSTGILSNQPQHF
>TRBD1|NA|TRBV5-6|TRBJ1-2
TGTGCCAGCAGCTTTGCGAGGGGGCCGAGCTACACCTTC
CASSFARGPSYTF
>TRBD2|NA|TRBV6-6|TRBJ2-7
TGTGCCAGCAGTCCGACTAGCGGAGGCTACGAGCAGTACTTC
CASSPTSGGYEQYF
>NA|NA|TRBV11-3|TRBJ1-1
TGTGCCAGCAGCCCCGGAGGTGGGAACACTGAAGCTTTCTTT
CASSPGGGNTEAFF
>TRBD2|few|TRBV25-1|TRBJ2-1
TGTGCCAGCACGAACCGGGACTATGATGAGCAGTTCTTC
CASTNRDYDEQFF
>TRBD1|NA|TRBV11-2|TRBJ1-1
TGTGCCACCGCCGGGACAGGGCCGATCCCGAGCACTGAAGCTTTCTTT
CATAGTGPIPSTEAFF
>NA|NA|TRBV5-4|TRBJ2-5
TGTGCCAGCAGCTTAGGAGTGCAAGAGACCCAGTACTTC
CASSLGVQETQYF
>NA|few|TRBV30|TRBJ1-5
TGTGCCTGGAGTGTCAAGGGGAGGGAGAATCAGCCCCAGCATTTT
CAWSVKGRENQPQHF
>NA|few|TRBV28|TRBJ2-4
TGTGCCAGCAGTTCGCCTAGCTCGGGTCTTCAAAACATTCAGTACTTC
CASSSPSSGLQNIQYF
>TRBD1|few|TRBV5-1|TRBJ1-2
TGCGCCAGCAGCGCTACAGCCGGGACAGCCTATGGCTACACCTTC
CASSATAGTAYGYTF
>TRBD2|NA|TRBV11-2|TRBJ2-1
TGTGCCAGCAGCGACCGGGACTACGCTGGCAATGAGCAGTTCTTC
CASSDRDYAGNEQFF
>NA|NA|TRBV5-1|TRBJ1-5
TGCGCCAGTAGCCAAGACAGCTATAGCAATCAGCCCCAGCATTTT
CASSQDSYSNQPQHF
>TRBD1|few|TRBV6-1|TRBJ2-7
TGTGCCAGCAGTCCCCGGGACAGGGGTCACGAGCAGTACTTC
CASSPRDRGHEQYF
>TRBD1|NA|TRBV5-8|TRBJ1-2
TGTGCCAGCAGCCCGACAGGGGCGAGGGGCTACACCTTC
CASSPTGARGYTF
>TRBD2|few|TRBV2|TRBJ2-7
TGTGCCAGCAGTGTGTCTAGCGGAAAGAATGAGCAGTACTTC
CASSVSSGKNEQYF
>TRBD2|few|TRBV18|TRBJ2-1
TGTGCCAGCTCAACACGAGCACAGTCCGGGACTAGCGGGAATGAGCAGTTCTTC
CASSTRAQSGTSGNEQFF
>TRBD1|NA|TRBV19|TRBJ1-2
TGTGCCAGTAGTATACGGACAGGGGAAGGCTACACCTTC
CASSIRTGEGYTF
>TRBD1|NA|TRBV28|TRBJ1-1
TGTGCCAGCAGTCGTAGGACAGGGGGGTCCACTGAAGCTTTCTTT
CASSRRTGGSTEAFF
>TRBD2|few|TRBV27|TRBJ2-7
TGTGCCAGCAAGGCTAGCGGGTCTTACGAGCAGTACTTC
CASKASGSYEQYF
>TRBD1|NA|TRBV9|TRBJ2-1
TGTGCCAGCAGCCCCCGGACAGGATACAATGAGCAGTTCTTC
CASSPRTGYNEQFF
>TRBD1|few|TRBV19|TRBJ1-5
TGTGCCGGGGGGACAGGGATGGTCAATCAGCCCCAGCATTTT
CAGGTGMVNQPQHF
>TRBD1|few|TRBV7-7|TRBJ2-7
TGTGCTAGCAGCGCCGGGACAGGGGGCCTCGAGCAGTACTTC
CASSAGTGGLEQYF
>TRBD1|NA|TRBV30|TRBJ2-7
TGTGCCTGGAGCGTGGGACAGGGGGCCTACGAGCAGTACTTC
CAWSVGQGAYEQYF
>TRBD2|NA|TRBV27|TRBJ2-3
TGTGCCAGCAGTCCGGAACGACTAGCGGGAGCGGGAGATACGCAGTATTTT
CASSPERLAGAGDTQYF
>TRBD1|NA|TRBV28|TRBJ1-5
TGTGCTGGACAGGGCAGGGGGTATCAGCCCCAGCATTTT
CAGQGRGYQPQHF